This T cell receptor beta chain was found in a study of shared clonotypes between healthy human individuals. CD45RO-negative CD8 cells positively selected for CCR7 made up the naive population, which excluded terminally differentiated effector memory CD45RA+ cells. Germline assignment: CDR1 SEHNR and CDR2 FQNEAQ (reference sequence). This CDR3 contains 12 residues. Trimming took 1 base from V and 12 from J; bases not matched to a gene: 5. How the authors handled the data: ImmunoSEQ sequences covered only the junction and lacked quality scores; filtering therefore differed. This table comes from immunoSEQ multiplex PCR, and its TCRdb copy is limited to in-frame clones, with some not included. The V and J calls and clone size are taken from that table; D and trimming were inferred from the DNA. Here the sample spans around 2,000,000 clones, around 93% being singletons.

The sequence was collected from a man between 18 and 35 years old in good health. Some clones in this sample may be carry-over from other donors' samples. The chain is built from TRBV7-9 and TRBJ2-7; 8 nucleotides align to TRBD1. The sequencing sample was made of naive CD8+ T cells from PBMCs. CDR3 sequence (DNA): TGTGCCAGCAGCTTAGGTGGACAGGGAACGTACTTC. Amino acid sequence: CASSLGGQGTYF.